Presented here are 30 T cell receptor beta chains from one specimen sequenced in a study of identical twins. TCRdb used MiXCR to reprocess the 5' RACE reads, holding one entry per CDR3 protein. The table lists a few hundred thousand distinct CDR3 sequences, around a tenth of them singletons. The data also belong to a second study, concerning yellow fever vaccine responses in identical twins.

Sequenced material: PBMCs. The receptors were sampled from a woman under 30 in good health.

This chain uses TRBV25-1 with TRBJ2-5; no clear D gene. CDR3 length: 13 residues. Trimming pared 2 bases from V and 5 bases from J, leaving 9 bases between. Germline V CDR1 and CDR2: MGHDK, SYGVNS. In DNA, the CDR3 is TGTGCCAGCAGTGAAAAGGGATGGGAGACCCAGTACTTC. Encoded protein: CASSEKGWETQYF.

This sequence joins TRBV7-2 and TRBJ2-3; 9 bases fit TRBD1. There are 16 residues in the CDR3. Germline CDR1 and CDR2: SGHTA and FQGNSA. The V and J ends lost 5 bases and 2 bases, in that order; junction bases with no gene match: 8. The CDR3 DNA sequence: TGTGCCAGCAGCGCCCCGGGACAGGGCTTCACAGATACGCAGTATTTT. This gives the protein CASSAPGQGFTDTQYF. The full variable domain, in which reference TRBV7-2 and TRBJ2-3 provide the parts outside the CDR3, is GAGVSQSPSNKVTEKGKDVELRCDPISGHTALYWYRQSLGQGLEFLIYFQGNSAPDKSGLPSDRFSAERTGGSVSTLTIQRTQQEDSAVYLCASSAPGQGFTDTQYFGPGTRLTVL.

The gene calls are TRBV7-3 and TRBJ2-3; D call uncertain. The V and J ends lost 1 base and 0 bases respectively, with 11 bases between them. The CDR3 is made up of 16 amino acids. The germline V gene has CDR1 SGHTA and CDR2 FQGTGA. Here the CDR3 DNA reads TGTGCCAGCAGCTTAAAAATCAGTGTTAGCACAGATACGCAGTATTTT. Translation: CASSLKISVSTDTQYF.

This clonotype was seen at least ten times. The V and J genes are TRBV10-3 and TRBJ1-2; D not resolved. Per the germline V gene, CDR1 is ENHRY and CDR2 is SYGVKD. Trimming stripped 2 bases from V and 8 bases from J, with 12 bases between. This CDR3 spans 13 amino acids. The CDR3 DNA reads TGTGCCATCAGTGAGGTAACCATGAGGGGCTACACCTTC. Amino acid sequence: CAISEVTMRGYTF.

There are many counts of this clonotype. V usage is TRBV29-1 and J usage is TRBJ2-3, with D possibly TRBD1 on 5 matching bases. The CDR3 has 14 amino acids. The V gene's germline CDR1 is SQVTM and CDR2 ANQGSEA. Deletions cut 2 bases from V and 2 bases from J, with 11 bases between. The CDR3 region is CSVEWGPNTDTQYF. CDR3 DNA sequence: TGCAGCGTTGAATGGGGCCCTAACACAGATACGCAGTATTTT.

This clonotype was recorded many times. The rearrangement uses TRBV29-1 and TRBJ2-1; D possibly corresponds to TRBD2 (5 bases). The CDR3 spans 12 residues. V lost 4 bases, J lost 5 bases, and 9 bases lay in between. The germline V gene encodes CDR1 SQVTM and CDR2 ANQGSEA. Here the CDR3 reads CSVGLADNEQFF. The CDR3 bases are TGCAGCGTTGGGCTAGCAGACAATGAGCAGTTCTTC.

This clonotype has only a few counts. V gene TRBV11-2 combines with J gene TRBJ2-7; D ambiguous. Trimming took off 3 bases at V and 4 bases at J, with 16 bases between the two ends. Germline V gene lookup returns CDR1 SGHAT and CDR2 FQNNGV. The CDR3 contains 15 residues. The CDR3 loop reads CASSLHRGLRYEQYF. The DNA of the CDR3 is TGTGCCAGCAGCTTGCACCGCGGCCTACGATACGAGCAGTACTTC.

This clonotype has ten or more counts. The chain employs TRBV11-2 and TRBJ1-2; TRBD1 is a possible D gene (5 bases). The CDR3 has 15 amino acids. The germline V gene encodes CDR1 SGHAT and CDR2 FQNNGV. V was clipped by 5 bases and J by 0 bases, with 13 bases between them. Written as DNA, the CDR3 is TGTGCCAGCAGCCCGGGACTGCAGTCTAACTATGGCTACACCTTC. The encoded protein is CASSPGLQSNYGYTF. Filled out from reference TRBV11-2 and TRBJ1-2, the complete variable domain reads EAGVAQSPRYKIIEKRQSVAFWCNPISGHATLYWYQQILGQGPKLLIQFQNNGVVDDSQLPKDRFSAERLKGVDSTLKIQPAKLEDSAVYLCASSPGLQSNYGYTFGSGTRLTVV.

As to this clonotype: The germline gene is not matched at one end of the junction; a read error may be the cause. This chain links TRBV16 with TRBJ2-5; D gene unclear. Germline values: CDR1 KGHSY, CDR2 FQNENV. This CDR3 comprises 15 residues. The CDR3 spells CASSQRVTRQEPQYF. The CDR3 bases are TGTGCCAGCAGCCAAAGGGTAACACGCCAAGAGCCCCAGTACTTC.

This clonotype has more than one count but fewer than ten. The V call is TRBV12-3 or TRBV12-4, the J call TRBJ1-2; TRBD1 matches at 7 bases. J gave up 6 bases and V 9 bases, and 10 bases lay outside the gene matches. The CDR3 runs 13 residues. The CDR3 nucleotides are TGTGCCAGTACTGAAGGGGGCGGGAATGGCTACACCTTC. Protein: CASTEGGGNGYTF.

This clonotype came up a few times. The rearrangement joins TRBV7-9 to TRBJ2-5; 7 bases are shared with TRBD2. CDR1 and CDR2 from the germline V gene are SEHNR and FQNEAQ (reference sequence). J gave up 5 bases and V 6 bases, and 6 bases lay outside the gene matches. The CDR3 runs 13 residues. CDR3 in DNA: TGTGCCAGCAGGAGGGAGGGGTACGAGACCCAGTACTTC. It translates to CASRREGYETQYF.

The chain's CDR3 is CASSLGGQGIYEQYF. The CDR3 DNA is TGTGCCAGCAGCTTAGGGGGACAGGGGATCTACGAGCAGTACTTC. The chain joins TRBV7-2 to TRBJ2-7, with 10 bases lining up with TRBD1. Trimming at V came to 1 base and at J to 3 bases, leaving 3 bases not matched to a gene. This CDR3 is built from 15 residues. The V gene's germline CDR1 is SGHTA and CDR2 FQGNSA.

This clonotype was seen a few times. CDR3 sequence reads: CSVVLAYNEQFF. CDR3 bases: TGCAGCGTTGTTCTGGCTTACAATGAGCAGTTCTTC. V usage is TRBV29-1 and J usage is TRBJ2-1; D not certain. Germline V gives CDR1 SQVTM, CDR2 ANQGSEA. The CDR3 is 12 amino acids. V lost 4 bases, J lost 4 bases, and 8 bases lay in between.

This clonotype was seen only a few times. CDR3 nucleotides: TGTGCCAGCAGCCCGAATCAGGGGGGTGAGACCCAGTACTTC. It yields the protein CASSPNQGGETQYF. This chain joins TRBV7-9 and TRBJ2-5, with D possibly TRBD1 on 7 matching bases. Germline V gene lookup returns CDR1 SEHNR and CDR2 FQNEAQ (reference sequence). Trimming stripped 5 bases from V and 5 bases from J, with 15 bases between. CDR3 length: 14 amino acids.

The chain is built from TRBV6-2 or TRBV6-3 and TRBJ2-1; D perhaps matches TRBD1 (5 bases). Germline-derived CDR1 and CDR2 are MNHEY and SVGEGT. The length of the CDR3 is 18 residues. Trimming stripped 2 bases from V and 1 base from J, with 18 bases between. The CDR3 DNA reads TGTGCCAGCAGTTACACGGTCAGGGATTGGAGTTCCTACAATGAGCAGTTCTTC. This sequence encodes CASSYTVRDWSSYNEQFF.

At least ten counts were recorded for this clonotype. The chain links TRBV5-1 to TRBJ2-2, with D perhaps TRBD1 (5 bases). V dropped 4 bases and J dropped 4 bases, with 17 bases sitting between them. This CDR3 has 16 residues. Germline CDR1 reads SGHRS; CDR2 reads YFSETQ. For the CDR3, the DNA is TGCGCCAGCAGCCCAAGGACCCCGCAGGGCACCGGGGAGCTGTTTTTT. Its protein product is CASSPRTPQGTGELFF.

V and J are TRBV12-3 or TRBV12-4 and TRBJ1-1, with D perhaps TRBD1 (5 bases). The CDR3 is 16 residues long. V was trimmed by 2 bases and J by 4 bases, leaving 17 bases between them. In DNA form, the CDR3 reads TGTGCCAGCAGTTTAACCCAATATAGGACAACCACTGAAGCTTTCTTT. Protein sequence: CASSLTQYRTTTEAFF.

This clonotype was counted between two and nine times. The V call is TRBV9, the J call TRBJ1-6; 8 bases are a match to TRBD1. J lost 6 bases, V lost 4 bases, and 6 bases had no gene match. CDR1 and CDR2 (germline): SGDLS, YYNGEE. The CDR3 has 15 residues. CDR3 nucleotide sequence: TGTGCCAGCAGCCCAAGGACAGGGTTTAATTCACCCCTCCACTTT. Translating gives CASSPRTGFNSPLHF.

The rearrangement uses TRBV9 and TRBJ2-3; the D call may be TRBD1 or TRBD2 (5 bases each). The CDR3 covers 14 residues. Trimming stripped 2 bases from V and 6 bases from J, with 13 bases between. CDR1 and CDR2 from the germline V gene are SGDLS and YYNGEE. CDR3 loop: CASSVLGEPDTQYF. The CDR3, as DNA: TGTGCCAGCAGCGTCCTGGGGGAGCCGGATACGCAGTATTTT.

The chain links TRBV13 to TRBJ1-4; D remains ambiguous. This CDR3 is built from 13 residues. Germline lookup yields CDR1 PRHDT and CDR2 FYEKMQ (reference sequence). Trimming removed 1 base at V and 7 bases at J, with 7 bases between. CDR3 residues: CASSLVGGEKLFF. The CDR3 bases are TGTGCCAGCAGCTTAGTCGGCGGTGAAAAACTGTTTTTT.

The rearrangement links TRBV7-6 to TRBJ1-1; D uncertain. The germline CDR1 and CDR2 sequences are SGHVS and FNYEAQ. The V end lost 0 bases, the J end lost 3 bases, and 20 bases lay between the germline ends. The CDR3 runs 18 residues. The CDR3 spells CASSLARGGRLRDTEAFF. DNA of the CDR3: TGTGCCAGCAGCTTAGCGCGTGGAGGCCGCTTAAGGGACACTGAAGCTTTCTTT.

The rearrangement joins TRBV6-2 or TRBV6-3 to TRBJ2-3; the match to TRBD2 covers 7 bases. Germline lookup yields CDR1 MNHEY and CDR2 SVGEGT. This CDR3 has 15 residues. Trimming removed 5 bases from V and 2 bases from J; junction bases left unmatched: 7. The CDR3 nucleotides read TGTGCCAGCAGTCCAGGGACTATTACCACAGATACGCAGTATTTT. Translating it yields CASSPGTITTDTQYF.

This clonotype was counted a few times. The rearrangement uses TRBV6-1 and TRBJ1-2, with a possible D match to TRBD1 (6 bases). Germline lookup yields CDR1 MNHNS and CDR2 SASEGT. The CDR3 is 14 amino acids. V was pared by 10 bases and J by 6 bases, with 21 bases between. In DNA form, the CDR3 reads TGTGCCAATCGTAGGACATTGACAGGTGATGGCTACACCTTC. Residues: CANRRTLTGDGYTF.

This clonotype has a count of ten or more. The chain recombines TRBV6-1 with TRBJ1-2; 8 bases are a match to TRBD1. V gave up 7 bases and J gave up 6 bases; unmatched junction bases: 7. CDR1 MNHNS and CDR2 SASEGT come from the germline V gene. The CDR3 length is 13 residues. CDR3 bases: TGTGCCAGCATAACGGACAGGGTCGATGGCTACACCTTC. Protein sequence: CASITDRVDGYTF.

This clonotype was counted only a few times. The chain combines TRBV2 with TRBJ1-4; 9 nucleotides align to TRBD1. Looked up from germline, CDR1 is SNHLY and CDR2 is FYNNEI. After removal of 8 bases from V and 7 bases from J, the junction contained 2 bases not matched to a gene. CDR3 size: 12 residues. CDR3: CASGQGSEKLFF. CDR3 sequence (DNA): TGTGCCAGCGGACAGGGGAGTGAAAAACTGTTTTTT.

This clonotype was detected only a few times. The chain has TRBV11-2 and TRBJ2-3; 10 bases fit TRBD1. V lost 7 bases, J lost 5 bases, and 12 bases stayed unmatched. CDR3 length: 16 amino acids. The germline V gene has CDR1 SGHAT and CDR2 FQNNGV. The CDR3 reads CASTQRGGQGIDTQYF. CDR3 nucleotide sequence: TGTGCCAGCACCCAAAGGGGGGGACAGGGGATAGATACGCAGTATTTT.

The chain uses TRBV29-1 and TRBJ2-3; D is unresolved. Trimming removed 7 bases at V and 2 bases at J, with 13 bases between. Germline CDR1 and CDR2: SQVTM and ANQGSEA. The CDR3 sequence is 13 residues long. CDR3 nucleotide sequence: TGCAGCGCCCCTGCGGCTTACACAGATACGCAGTATTTT. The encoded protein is CSAPAAYTDTQYF.

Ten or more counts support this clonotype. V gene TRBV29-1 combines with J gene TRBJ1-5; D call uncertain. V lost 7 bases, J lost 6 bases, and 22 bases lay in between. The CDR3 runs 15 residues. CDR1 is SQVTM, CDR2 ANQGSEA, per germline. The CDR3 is CSATLSSKAGQPQHF. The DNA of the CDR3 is TGCAGCGCCACGTTGTCCTCCAAAGCGGGTCAGCCCCAGCATTTT.

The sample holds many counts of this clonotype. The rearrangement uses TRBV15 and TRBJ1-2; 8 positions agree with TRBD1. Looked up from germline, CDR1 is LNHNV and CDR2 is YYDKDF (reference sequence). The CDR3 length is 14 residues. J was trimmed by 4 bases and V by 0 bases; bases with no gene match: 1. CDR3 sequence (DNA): TGTGCCACCAGCAGAGAGGACAGGGTCTATGGCTACACCTTC. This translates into CATSREDRVYGYTF.

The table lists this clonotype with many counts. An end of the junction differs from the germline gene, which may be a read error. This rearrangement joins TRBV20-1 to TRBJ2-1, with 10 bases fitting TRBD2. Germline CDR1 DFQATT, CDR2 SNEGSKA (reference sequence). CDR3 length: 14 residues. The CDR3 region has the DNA TGCAGTGCTAGAGGGGCTAGCGGGAGCACCCCGGGGGTCTTC. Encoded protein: CSARGASGSTPGVF.